The rows below give T cell receptor beta chains drawn from one sample of a study of shared clonotypes between healthy human individuals. Only in-frame clones appear in the TCRdb table, and some are missing; sequencing was by immunoSEQ multiplex PCR. The profile shows about 470,000 clones, about four fifths of them singletons. The specimen was PBMCs. Receptors were obtained from a woman aged 40 to 50 in good health. Some clones in this sample may be carry-over from other donors' samples. Both conserved end residues are part of each CDR3. The D gene is left open where the match is weak. Size tells how often a clone was seen (once, few, many) or the class of an expanded clone, and some rows leave it out.

>TRBV28|.|14|TRBD1|TRBJ2-7
CASSSGDRSYEQYF
TGTGCCAGCAGTTCCGGGGACAGATCCTACGAGCAGTACTTC
>TRBV4-1|.|14|TRBD1|TRBJ2-7
CASSQGQGTDEQYF
TGCGCCAGCAGCCAAGGACAGGGGACGGACGAGCAGTACTTC
>TRBV28|.|14|.|TRBJ2-7
CATRMTSYFDEQYF
TGTGCCACCCGAATGACTAGTTATTTCGACGAGCAGTACTTC
>TRBV6-5|.|15|TRBD1|TRBJ2-7
CASSPTGTGVHEQYF
TGTGCCAGCAGTCCGACCGGGACAGGGGTTCACGAGCAGTACTTC
>TRBV2|few|15|.|TRBJ1-6
CASREGRWVNSPLHF
TGTGCCAGCAGGGAGGGACGGTGGGTTAATTCACCCCTCCACTTT
>TRBV5-6|.|15|TRBD1|TRBJ1-2
CASSLVSTRGNGYTF
TGTGCCAGCAGCTTGGTCTCGACCAGGGGGAATGGCTACACCTTC
>TRBV21-1|.|20|.|TRBJ1-1
CASSKSGEADRGGGDTEAFF
TGTGCCAGCAGCAAATCGGGTGAGGCGGACAGGGGTGGAGGGGATACTGAAGCTTTCTTT
>TRBV28|.|11|.|TRBJ1-1
CASIMNTEAFF
TGTGCCAGCATAATGAACACTGAAGCTTTCTTT
>TRBV6-4|.|13|.|TRBJ1-1
CASSPQGNTEAFF
TGTGCCAGCAGTCCACAGGGGAACACTGAAGCTTTCTTT
>TRBV5-1|.|14|.|TRBJ2-3
CASSLGLATDTQYF
TGCGCCAGCAGCCTTGGGCTAGCAACAGATACGCAGTATTTT
>TRBV7-9|.|12|.|TRBJ2-3
CASSYSTDTQYF
TGTGCCAGCAGCTACTCCACAGATACGCAGTATTTT
>TRBV11-3|.|16|TRBD2|TRBJ2-1
CASSLELAAPYNEQFF
TGTGCCAGCAGCTTAGAGCTAGCGGCCCCCTACAATGAGCAGTTCTTC
>TRBV11-1|few|17|TRBD2|TRBJ2-1
CASSLFGTSGRAAEQFF
TGTGCCAGCAGCTTATTCGGGACTAGCGGGAGGGCCGCAGAGCAGTTCTTC
>TRBV14|.|14|.|TRBJ2-5
CASSQGSGQETQYF
TGTGCCAGCAGCCAAGGGTCGGGGCAAGAGACCCAGTACTTC
>TRBV7-2|.|16|TRBD1|TRBJ2-7
CASSLVSGQGFNEQYF
TGTGCCAGCAGCTTAGTGTCGGGACAGGGCTTCAACGAGCAGTACTTC
>TRBV5-1|.|13|.|TRBJ1-5
CASSRDSNQPQHF
TGCGCCAGCAGCAGGGATAGCAATCAGCCCCAGCATTTT
>TRBV2|.|13|.|TRBJ2-7
CASRRDGSYEQYF
TGTGCCAGCAGGCGGGACGGCTCCTACGAGCAGTACTTC
>TRBV7-2|.|14|.|TRBJ2-3
CASSEGGGTDTQYF
TGTGCCAGCAGCGAGGGGGGAGGCACAGATACGCAGTATTTT
>TRBV2|.|15|.|TRBJ1-5
CASTWVGFDNQPQHF
TGTGCCAGCACCTGGGTTGGGTTCGACAATCAGCCCCAGCATTTT
>TRBV6-4|few|15|TRBD2|TRBJ2-1
CASSEIAGEGNEQFF
TGTGCCAGCAGTGAAATAGCGGGAGAGGGCAATGAGCAGTTCTTC
>TRBV15|.|18|TRBD2|TRBJ2-4
CATSRVGDAGGAKNIQYF
TGTGCCACCAGCAGAGTGGGGGACGCGGGGGGAGCCAAAAACATTCAGTACTTC
>TRBV7-2|.|14|.|TRBJ2-2
CASRPYASAGELFF
TGTGCCAGCAGACCCTATGCTAGCGCCGGGGAGCTGTTTTTT
>TRBV19|.|16|.|TRBJ2-1
CASSSSAAPGRDEQFF
TGTGCCAGTAGTTCGTCAGCGGCACCCGGTAGGGATGAGCAGTTCTTC
>TRBV15|.|22|.|TRBJ2-6
CATSRDLPAPGTSSSGANVLTF
TGTGCCACCAGCAGAGATCTACCGGCCCCTGGGACAAGCAGCTCTGGGGCCAACGTCCTGACTTTC
>TRBV28|.|15|TRBD2|TRBJ2-3
CASSFSGGPPVPQYF
TGTGCCAGCAGTTTTTCGGGAGGGCCCCCTGTCCCGCAGTATTTT